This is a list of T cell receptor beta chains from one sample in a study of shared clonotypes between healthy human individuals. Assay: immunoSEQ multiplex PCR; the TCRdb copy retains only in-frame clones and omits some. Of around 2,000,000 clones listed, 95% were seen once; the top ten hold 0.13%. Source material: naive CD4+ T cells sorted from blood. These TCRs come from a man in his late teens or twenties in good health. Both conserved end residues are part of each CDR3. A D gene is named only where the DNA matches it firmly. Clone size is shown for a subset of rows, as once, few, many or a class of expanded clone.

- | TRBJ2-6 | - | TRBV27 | CASSLNRPSGANVLTF | TGTGCCAGCAGTTTAAACAGACCCTCTGGGGCCAACGTCCTGACTTTC
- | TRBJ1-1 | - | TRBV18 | CASSPVLHTEAFF | TGTGCCAGCTCACCAGTATTGCACACTGAAGCTTTCTTT
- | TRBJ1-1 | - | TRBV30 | CAWSGMNTEAFF | TGTGCCTGGAGCGGTATGAACACTGAAGCTTTCTTT
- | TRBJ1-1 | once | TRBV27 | CASSSQGRNTEAFF | TGTGCCAGCAGTTCCCAGGGCCGGAACACTGAAGCTTTCTTT
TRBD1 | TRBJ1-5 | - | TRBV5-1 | CASSLGDRDQPQHF | TGCGCCAGCAGCTTGGGGGACAGGGATCAGCCCCAGCATTTT
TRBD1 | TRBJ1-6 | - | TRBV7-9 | CASSRVPGQNNSPLHF | TGTGCCAGCAGCCGCGTCCCGGGACAGAATAATTCACCCCTCCACTTT
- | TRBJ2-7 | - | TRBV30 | CAWSRASGGYEQYF | TGTGCCTGGAGTCGGGCCTCGGGCGGCTACGAGCAGTACTTC
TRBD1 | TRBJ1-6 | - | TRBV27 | CASSLGPGQGRFDSPLHF | TGTGCCAGCAGTTTAGGGCCCGGACAGGGAAGATTTGACTCACCCCTCCACTTT
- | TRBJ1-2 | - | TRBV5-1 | CASSLVGRGNYGYTF | TGCGCCAGCAGCTTGGTGGGCAGGGGTAACTATGGCTACACCTTC
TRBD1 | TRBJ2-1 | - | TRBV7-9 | CASSSTGVGNEQFF | TGTGCCAGCAGCTCGACAGGGGTCGGCAATGAGCAGTTCTTC
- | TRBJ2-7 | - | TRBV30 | CAWRVGAGPYEQYF | TGTGCCTGGAGGGTAGGGGCAGGGCCCTACGAGCAGTACTTC
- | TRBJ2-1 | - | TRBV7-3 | CASSLSDNEQFF | TGTGCCAGCAGCTTATCGGACAATGAGCAGTTCTTC
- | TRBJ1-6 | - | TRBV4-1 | CASSQDESSYNSPLHF | TGCGCCAGCAGCCAAGACGAGAGCTCCTATAATTCACCCCTCCACTTT
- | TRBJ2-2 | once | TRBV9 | CASSVGSGAKTGELFF | TGTGCCAGCAGCGTAGGATCAGGGGCTAAAACCGGGGAGCTGTTTTTT
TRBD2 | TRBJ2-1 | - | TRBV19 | CASSPGLAGGAFYNEQFF | TGTGCCAGTAGTCCGGGACTAGCGGGAGGCGCGTTCTACAATGAGCAGTTCTTC
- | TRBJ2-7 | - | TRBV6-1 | CASIGRLIYEQYF | TGTGCCAGCATCGGTCGGCTAATCTACGAGCAGTACTTC
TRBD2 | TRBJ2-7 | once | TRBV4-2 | CASSQEGTSGIYEQYF | TGTGCCAGCAGCCAAGAAGGGACTAGCGGCATCTACGAGCAGTACTTC
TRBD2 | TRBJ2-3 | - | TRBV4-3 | CASSQGTSGRTDTQYF | TGCGCCAGCAGCCAAGGGACTAGCGGGAGGACAGATACGCAGTATTTT
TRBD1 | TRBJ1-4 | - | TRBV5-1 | CASSGSTGSGTNEKLFF | TGCGCCAGCAGCGGATCGACAGGGTCGGGGACTAATGAAAAACTGTTTTTT
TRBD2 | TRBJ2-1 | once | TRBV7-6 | CASSLMSGRDEQFF | TGTGCCAGCAGCTTAATGAGCGGGAGAGATGAGCAGTTCTTC
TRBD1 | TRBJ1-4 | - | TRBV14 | CASSRQGIANEKLFF | TGTGCCAGCAGCCGACAGGGAATAGCTAATGAAAAACTGTTTTTT
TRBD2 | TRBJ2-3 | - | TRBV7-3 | CASSFGLAGLSTDTQYF | TGTGCCAGCAGCTTCGGGCTAGCGGGGCTTAGCACAGATACGCAGTATTTT
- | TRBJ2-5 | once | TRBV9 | CASSVIKMEDWSCEETQYF | TGTGCCAGCAGCGTAATAAAAATGGAGGACTGGTCCTGTGAGGAGACCCAGTACTTC